Listed below are T cell receptor beta chains from one sample, sequenced in a study of T cell repertoires in cytomegalovirus infection. TCRdb analysed the reads with MiXCR anew, one entry per CDR3 protein. The data show 300,000 to 400,000 distinct CDR3 sequences, roughly 9.5% seen once. Sequencing was done on a sample of PBMCs. The receptor source for this set is a human donor in good health (CMV status not recorded). Some clones in this sample may be carry-over from other donors' samples. CDR3s include the opening cysteine and the closing phenylalanine or tryptophan. D genes are given only for firm matches. Where a row states a size, it is once, few, many or the class of an expanded clone; other rows omit it.

v_call	d_call	clone_size	j_call	cdr3_nt	cdr3_aa
TRBV6-5	TRBD2	-	TRBJ2-1	TGTGCCAGCAGTTACTCGGTAGCGGGGGCCGCCGAGCAGTTCTTC	CASSYSVAGAAEQFF
TRBV4-2	TRBD1	-	TRBJ1-1	TGTGCCAGCAGCCAAGATGGTACAGGGGGCACTGAAGCTTTCTTT	CASSQDGTGGTEAFF
TRBV7-2	TRBD1	many	TRBJ2-2	TGTGCCAGCAGCTTAGATCCAGGGGGCTACACCGGGGAGCTGTTTTTT	CASSLDPGGYTGELFF
TRBV7-2	-	many	TRBJ2-7	TGTGCCAGCAGCGCTAACTCCTACGAGCAGTACTTC	CASSANSYEQYF
TRBV28	-	-	TRBJ2-7	TGTGCCAGCAGACCAGGGGTGGGCGAGCAGTACTTC	CASRPGVGEQYF
TRBV12-3/TRBV12-4	-	-	TRBJ2-5	TGTGCCAGCAGTTTCCGGTCAAGAGAGACCCAGTACTTC	CASSFRSRETQYF
TRBV7-8	-	-	TRBJ2-7	TGTGCCAGCAGCTCGGCCGTCTTCGGGACAAGATACGAGCAGTACTTC	CASSSAVFGTRYEQYF
TRBV7-2	-	many	TRBJ1-2	TGTGCCAGCAGCTTAGGGCCTGGACCGCCGCGATGGGATGTCTACACCTTC	CASSLGPGPPRWDVYTF
TRBV19	-	few	TRBJ2-1	TGTGCCAGCGGACCCCCTCCTGGTGAGCAGTTCTTC	CASGPPPGEQFF
TRBV20-1	TRBD2	few	TRBJ2-1	TGCAGTGCTAGACGCCTAGCGGGGAACTACAATGAGCAGTTCTTC	CSARRLAGNYNEQFF
TRBV7-9	TRBD1	many	TRBJ2-6	TGTGCCAGCAGCTTAGGGGACAGTCAAGGTGGGGCCAACGTCCTGACTTTC	CASSLGDSQGGANVLTF
TRBV7-3	TRBD2	-	TRBJ2-1	TGTGCCAGCAGCATACCATCCGGGACTAGCGTCGTTGCCGGGAGCAATGAGCAGTTCTTC	CASSIPSGTSVVAGSNEQFF
TRBV7-2	-	-	TRBJ1-1	TGTGCCAGCAGCTCCCGGAATCTTAATTCGGGGAACACTGAAGCTTTCTTT	CASSSRNLNSGNTEAFF
TRBV12-3/TRBV12-4	TRBD1	few	TRBJ2-1	TGTGCCAGCAGTTTAGGCAGGACAGGGGCTGGGGAGCAGTTCTTC	CASSLGRTGAGEQFF
TRBV5-6	-	-	TRBJ1-1	TGTGCCAGCAGCTTGGCCGGAAGAGGGGGTGCGAACACTGAAGCTTTCTTT	CASSLAGRGGANTEAFF
TRBV12-3/TRBV12-4	-	few	TRBJ1-5	TGTGCCAGCAGTTCGGGACCCTATAGCAATCAGCCCCAGCATTTT	CASSSGPYSNQPQHF
TRBV5-1	-	few	TRBJ2-1	TGCGCCAGCTTGAGCGGACACAATGAGCAGTTCTTC	CASLSGHNEQFF
TRBV18	TRBD1	many	TRBJ1-1	TGTGCCAGCTCACCACTCGACAGGGGCCAGAACACTGAAGCTTTCTTT	CASSPLDRGQNTEAFF
TRBV7-2	-	many	TRBJ2-1	TGTGCCAGCACCTTCCTTGGGATGAAGGGAGGCAATGAGCAGTTCTTC	CASTFLGMKGGNEQFF
TRBV12-3/TRBV12-4	TRBD2	many	TRBJ2-2	TGTGCCAGCAGCCGGACTAGCGGGGGGCTATCGAACACCGGGGAGCTGTTTTTT	CASSRTSGGLSNTGELFF
TRBV7-8	-	many	TRBJ1-4	TGTGCCAGCAGCTCCGACGGTCTCCCTAGCGGGGAAAAACTGTTTTTT	CASSSDGLPSGEKLFF
TRBV7-2	-	many	TRBJ2-4	TGTGCCAGCAGCTTAGCGGGTGATAGCTGGGACATTCAGTACTTC	CASSLAGDSWDIQYF
TRBV18	-	many	TRBJ2-1	TGTGCCAGCTCACGCCCTCCCCGGGGGGCCCAAGAGCAGTTCTTC	CASSRPPRGAQEQFF
TRBV14	-	many	TRBJ2-4	TGTGCCAGCAGCCCCGGCGGAGTCTCCAAAAACATTCAGTACTTC	CASSPGGVSKNIQYF
TRBV27	-	many	TRBJ1-3	TGTGCCAGCAGCTCTCGGGGCCTCGGGCAAAACACCATATATTTT	CASSSRGLGQNTIYF
TRBV12-3/TRBV12-4	TRBD1	few	TRBJ2-7	TGTGCCAGCAGTTTAGACAGGGGGCAGTACTTC	CASSLDRGQYF
TRBV5-1	-	many	TRBJ2-1	TGCGCCAGCAGCCACCCCAGATTATCCGCCTACAATGAGCAGTTCTTC	CASSHPRLSAYNEQFF